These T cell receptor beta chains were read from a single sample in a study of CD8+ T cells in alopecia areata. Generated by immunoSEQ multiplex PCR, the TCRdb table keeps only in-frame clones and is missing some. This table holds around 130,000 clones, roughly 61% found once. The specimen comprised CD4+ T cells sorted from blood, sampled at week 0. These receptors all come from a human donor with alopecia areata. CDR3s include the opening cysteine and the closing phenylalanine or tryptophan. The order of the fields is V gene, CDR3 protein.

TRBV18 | CASSPGTNYGYTF
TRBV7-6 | CASSKLAPAGNEQFF
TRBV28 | CAAEPPGYGYTF
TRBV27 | CASSWTGRDTYEQYF
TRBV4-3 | CASSQDNAFGGYTF
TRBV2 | CASSLRDTLQETQYF
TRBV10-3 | CAISEGGGETQYF
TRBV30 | CAWSVRGDTEAFF
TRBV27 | CASSFSRRNQETQYF
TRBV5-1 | CASSLTGDPNQPQHF
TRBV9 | CASSVEEDSGPVETQYF
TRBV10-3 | CAISVGGTYNEQFF
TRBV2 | CASSRPDREGYEQYF
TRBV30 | CAWTQGQGQSSPLHF
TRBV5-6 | CASSFTGVGNSPLHF
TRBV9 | CASSDFKGKGTEAFF
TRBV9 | CASSRTGRGVNEQFF
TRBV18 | CASSPPIDAGELFF
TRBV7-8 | CASSLARGLGTEAFF
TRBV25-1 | CASSGQRDRSYGYTF
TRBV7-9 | CASRSSGSSYNEQFF
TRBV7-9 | CASSPDYVGPTQYF
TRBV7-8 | CASSLDSRRTDTQYF
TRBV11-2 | CASSTRRGTSGRLQETQYF
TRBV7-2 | CASNRGLAASQFF
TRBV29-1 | CSVSNKIFSSYEQYF
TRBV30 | CAWSAGSNTGELFF
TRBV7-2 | CASSSTSGGPNTQYF
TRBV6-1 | CASQDRGSVYEQYF
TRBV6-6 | CASSFLTGGYEQYF
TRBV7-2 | CASSPGRTLAKNIQYF
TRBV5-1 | CASSGGTGYPMNTEAFF
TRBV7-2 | CASSSGLSKETQYF
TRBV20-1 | CSAPEQHEQYF
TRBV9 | CASSSLQGRQYF
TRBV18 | CASSPNIGTSDYEQYF
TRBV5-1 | CASSLSTVNTEAFF
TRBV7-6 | CASSRIAASSYNEQFF
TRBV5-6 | CASSLGGIHSNQPQHF
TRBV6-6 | CASSDRGNTEAFF
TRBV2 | CASSNSVGGGEQFF
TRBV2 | CASRVSGEGYTF
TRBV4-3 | CASSLSFGSREPQHF
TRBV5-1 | CASSLLAGGQDEQFF
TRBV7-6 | CASSFGTVSTDTQYF
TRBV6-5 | CASTPGRGRNTEAFF
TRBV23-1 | CASSQIMSIQETQYF
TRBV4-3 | CASSQEVRGGQPQHF
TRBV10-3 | CAISESQGAGYGYTF
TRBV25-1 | CASSRGQAGANVLTF
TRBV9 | CASSVAGTGEETQYF
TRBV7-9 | CASSPSVAVETQYF
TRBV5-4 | CASRMEGAGELFF
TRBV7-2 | CASSFASTDTQYF
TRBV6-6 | CASSTPRQPYNEQFF